This T cell receptor (beta chain) was recorded in a study of cytomegalovirus exposure and HLA in healthy donors. V lost 1 base, J lost 0 bases, and 7 bases lay in between. The germline V gene has CDR1 SGHNT and CDR2 YENEEA. The CDR3 length is 15 residues. Generated by immunoSEQ multiplex PCR, the TCRdb table keeps only in-frame clones and is missing some. The sample lists roughly 140,000 clones, around 87% occurring once. The chain joins TRBV11-3 to TRBJ2-1, with D possibly TRBD2 on 5 matching bases. The sequencing input was PBMCs. The sequence was obtained from a man younger than 30 in good health and CMV-seropositive. The CDR3 coding sequence is TGTGCCAGCAGCTTAGGAGGGAGCTCCTACAATGAGCAGTTCTTC. This gives the protein CASSLGGSSYNEQFF.